Included here is one T cell receptor beta chain sequence, with context. The source of the sample is a study of blood T cell repertoires in COVID-19. On the study more broadly: PBMCs, B-cell-depleted T cells, or T cells were the source of the cDNA or gDNA that made up the material.

The length of the CDR3 is 13 residues. The V gene lost 2 bases and the J gene lost 4 bases, with 7 bases spanning the gap. CDR1 is SGHRS and CDR2 is YFSETQ in the germline V gene. Original analysis: Reference gene primer amplification in the assay estimated nucleated cell counts. Sequenced by immunoSEQ multiplex PCR; TCRdb stores in-frame clones only, minus some. The D gene and trimming were derived from the DNA, and the V and J assignments and clone size from that table. Of 200,000 to 300,000 clones in the sample, about 85% were seen once. Input material: peripheral blood. This TCR came from a man between 18 and 29 years old with active or convalescent COVID-19. The rearrangement uses TRBV5-1 and TRBJ2-1, with D unclear. The CDR3 bases are TGCGCCAGCAGCTTACCGCAGTACAATGAGCAGTTCTTC. Its protein is CASSLPQYNEQFF.